This is a list of T cell receptor beta chains from one sample in a study of long-term antiretroviral therapy in people with HIV. Sequencing was performed with immunoSEQ multiplex PCR; in TCRdb, only in-frame clones are kept and a portion is missing. The sample yields about 43,000 clones, about 94% seen once. The sequencing here drew on unsorted PBMCs, taken 9.2 years after starting antiretroviral therapy. The receptors originated from a man younger than 40 with HIV. Both conserved end residues are part of each CDR3. The order of the fields is J gene, clone size, D gene, V gene, CDR3 protein, CDR3 DNA. The D gene is left open where the match is weak. Clone size is stated in some rows and not others, as once, few, many or a class when expanded.

>TRBJ2-1|.|TRBD1|TRBV19
CASENRGFSYNEQFF
TGTGCCAGCGAAAACAGGGGGTTCTCCTACAATGAGCAGTTCTTC
>TRBJ1-2|.|.|TRBV19
CASSTTAATTGKTDVYTF
TGTGCCAGTAGTACGACCGCGGCCACTACAGGGAAGACGGATGTCTACACCTTC
>TRBJ1-2|.|TRBD1|TRBV5-1
CASSLAGDSYGYTF
TGCGCCAGCAGCTTGGCCGGGGACAGCTATGGCTACACCTTC
>TRBJ2-3|.|.|TRBV9
CASSVGTPSTDTQYF
TGTGCCAGCAGCGTAGGGACACCCAGCACAGATACGCAGTATTTT
>TRBJ2-6|.|.|TRBV18
CASSPPGAPGANVLTF
TGTGCCAGCTCCCCGCCCGGCGCCCCTGGGGCCAACGTCCTGACTTTC
>TRBJ1-6|.|TRBD1|TRBV6-5
CASSYSVQGDSPLHF
TGTGCCAGCAGTTACTCCGTCCAGGGGGATTCACCCCTCCACTTT
>TRBJ2-1|.|.|TRBV29-1
CSVMGPGDEQFF
TGCAGCGTGATGGGGCCGGGAGATGAGCAGTTCTTC
>TRBJ2-1|.|.|TRBV4-2
CASSLAGGLEQFF
TGTGCCAGCAGCCTCGCCGGCGGACTCGAGCAGTTCTTC
>TRBJ2-5|once|TRBD2|TRBV7-3
CASSLNERGYQETQYF
TGTGCCAGCAGCTTAAACGAGCGGGGGTACCAAGAGACCCAGTACTTC
>TRBJ2-7|few|.|TRBV6-5
CASGQITPDEQYF
TGTGCCAGCGGGCAAATAACACCGGACGAGCAGTACTTC
>TRBJ2-1|.|.|TRBV5-1
CASSSGGGATGEQFF
TGCGCCAGCAGCTCCGGAGGGGGGGCGACCGGTGAGCAGTTCTTC
>TRBJ1-1|few|.|TRBV29-1
CSVGHMNTEAFF
TGCAGCGTTGGACACATGAACACTGAAGCTTTCTTT
>TRBJ2-1|few|TRBD2|TRBV29-1
CSVQRRLAGVGEQFF
TGCAGCGTTCAACGACGACTAGCGGGGGTCGGTGAGCAGTTCTTC
>TRBJ2-1|.|.|TRBV21-1
CASSILVGGPGEQFF
TGTGCCAGCAGCATCCTAGTGGGGGGTCCGGGTGAGCAGTTCTTC
>TRBJ1-5|once|.|TRBV27
CASSLKAGNQPQHF
TGTGCCAGCAGTTTAAAGGCAGGCAATCAGCCCCAGCATTTT
>TRBJ2-7|.|.|TRBV7-2
CASSPRGTRYEQYF
TGTGCCAGCAGCCCCCGGGGGACACGATACGAGCAGTACTTC
>TRBJ1-3|.|.|TRBV28
CASLRDKGNTIYF
TGTGCCAGCCTAAGGGACAAAGGGAACACCATATATTTT
>TRBJ2-3|.|.|TRBV11-1
CASSFGWDTQYF
TGTGCCAGCAGCTTTGGCTGGGATACGCAGTATTTT
>TRBJ1-4|.|.|TRBV2
CASSRGVGEKLFF
TGTGCCAGCTCCCGTGGAGTGGGTGAAAAACTGTTTTTT
>TRBJ2-4|.|.|TRBV11-2
CASSLDRGRAQYF
TGTGCCAGCAGCTTAGATCGGGGCAGGGCCCAGTACTTC
>TRBJ1-3|.|.|TRBV5-4
CASSRNGAGNTIYF
TGTGCCAGCAGCCGGAATGGGGCTGGAAACACCATATATTTT
>TRBJ1-1|.|.|TRBV2
CASKERQQTSLEAFF
TGTGCCAGCAAGGAACGGCAACAAACCTCACTTGAAGCTTTCTTT
>TRBJ2-7|.|TRBD2|TRBV6-6
CASSYGSGVHEQYF
TGTGCCAGCAGTTACGGTAGCGGGGTCCACGAGCAGTACTTC
>TRBJ2-5|.|.|TRBV4-1
CASSLGSAAQETQYF
TGCGCCAGCAGCCTGGGTTCGGCAGCGCAAGAGACCCAGTACTTC
>TRBJ2-5|.|.|TRBV10-3
CASCPETQYF
TGTGCGAGCTGCCCGGAGACCCAGTACTTC
>TRBJ1-2|.|.|TRBV7-3
CASSLTKDSGYTF
TGTGCCAGCAGCTTAACGAAGGACAGTGGCTACACCTTC
>TRBJ1-6|.|.|TRBV4-1
CASSQDLTVSSYNSPLHF
TGCGCCAGCAGCCAAGATCTGACAGTTAGCTCCTATAATTCACCCCTCCACTTT
>TRBJ1-1|.|.|TRBV6-5
CASALNTEAFF
TGTGCCAGCGCCCTGAACACTGAAGCTTTCTTT
>TRBJ2-5|.|.|TRBV6-5
CASSLVGLQETQYF
TGTGCCAGCAGTTTAGTGGGCTTACAAGAGACCCAGTACTTC
>TRBJ2-3|.|.|TRBV7-2
CASSYIGGDTQYF
TGTGCCAGCAGCTATATTGGCGGGGATACGCAGTATTTT
>TRBJ1-5|once|.|TRBV28
CASSASPGVSNQPQHF
TGTGCCAGCAGTGCCAGCCCAGGGGTCAGCAATCAGCCCCAGCATTTT
>TRBJ1-5|.|.|TRBV19
CASSDVLSEPQHF
TGTGCCAGTAGTGACGTTCTCTCCGAGCCCCAGCATTTT
>TRBJ1-1|medium-sized|.|TRBV5-1
CASSSTGSANTEAFF
TGCGCCAGCAGCTCCACCGGCAGCGCGAACACTGAAGCTTTCTTT
>TRBJ1-6|.|.|TRBV28
CASSLGRRSSYNSPLHF
TGTGCCAGCAGCCTGGGACGCCGAAGCTCCTATAATTCACCCCTCCACTTT